The TCR beta chain described here comes from a study of T cell responses to AZD1222 COVID-19 vaccine. Findings and caveats of the study: The study reported that nearly half of spike-specific TCRs target unmutated variant regions.

This clone has a handful of counts. The antigen is unknown. Generated by immunoSEQ multiplex PCR, the TCRdb table keeps only in-frame clones and is missing some. The repertoire holds about 110,000 clones, with approximately 90% as singletons. This CDR3 contains 14 residues. V gave up 7 bases and J gave up 6 bases; unmatched junction bases: 8. In germline, CDR1 is MNHEY, CDR2 SVGAGI. This TCR was sampled from an adult in good health. Sequenced material: peripheral blood, taken on day 0 of AZD1222 vaccination. The chain uses TRBV6-5 and TRBJ1-2, with 10 bases lining up with TRBD1. CDR3 DNA sequence: TGTGCCAGCACCGGGACAGGGGCCCGGAATGGCTACACCTTC. This sequence encodes CASTGTGARNGYTF.